The rows below give T cell receptor beta chains drawn from one sample of a study of T cells in Graves' hyperthyroidism and ophthalmopathy. MiXCR, applied by TCRdb to the multiplex PCR reads, yields one record per CDR3 protein. The sample shows around 350,000 distinct CDR3 sequences, approximately 19% of them seen only once. The sample consisted of blood. The origin of the receptors is a woman in her late teens or twenties with Graves' hyperthyroidism. The CDR3 runs from the conserved cysteine through the conserved F or W. A D gene is named only where the DNA matches it firmly. Clone size is shown for a subset of rows, as once, few, many or a class of expanded clone.

len	v_gene	j_gene	d_gene	abundance	CDR3nt	CDR3aa
14	TRBV7-9	TRBJ2-7	TRBD1	-	TGTGCCAGCAGCTTAGGACAGGGGTTTTACGAGCAGTACTTC	CASSLGQGFYEQYF
17	TRBV11-2	TRBJ2-7	TRBD1	many	TGTGCCAGCAGCCCCGACCCGAATTGGACAGGGGGCTACGAGCAGTACTTC	CASSPDPNWTGGYEQYF
15	TRBV4-1	TRBJ1-3	-	many	TGCGCCAGCAGCCGACTGATAATCTCTGGAAACACCATATATTTT	CASSRLIISGNTIYF
15	TRBV9	TRBJ1-1	-	many	TGTGCCAGCAGCGGGGGTCTAGGGGAGAACACTGAAGCTTTCTTT	CASSGGLGENTEAFF
13	TRBV20-1	TRBJ1-2	-	many	TGCAGTGCTAGATCGCAGGGAATAAATGGCTACACCTTC	CSARSQGINGYTF
13	TRBV20-1	TRBJ1-1	-	-	TGCAGTGCTAGAGATCTCGTGAATACTGAAGCTTTCTTT	CSARDLVNTEAFF
13	TRBV12-5	TRBJ1-2	-	many	TGTGCTAGTGGGAGAGAAGGGAACTATGGCTACACCTTC	CASGREGNYGYTF
18	TRBV6-2/TRBV6-3	TRBJ1-2	TRBD1	many	TGTGCCAGCAGATCCCGAGTCAGCCCCACGGGACAGGGGAATGGCTACACCTTC	CASRSRVSPTGQGNGYTF
14	TRBV6-1	TRBJ1-2	-	-	TGTGCCAGTACGCAAATAACAGGGCTCTCTGGCTACACCTTC	CASTQITGLSGYTF
11	TRBV30	TRBJ1-1	-	many	TGTGCCTGGACTACGAACACTGAAGCTTTCTTT	CAWTTNTEAFF
16	TRBV11-1	TRBJ2-7	TRBD1	few	TGTGCCAGCAGTAAAGCCCCGGGACAGGGGTACTACGAGCAGTACTTC	CASSKAPGQGYYEQYF
15	TRBV11-2	TRBJ2-5	-	many	TGTGCCAGCAGCTTAAGACCCGGAAGGAGAGAGACCCAGTACTTC	CASSLRPGRRETQYF
14	TRBV7-9	TRBJ1-1	-	many	TGTGCCAGCAGCTTAGGGGAGACGAACACTGAAGCTTTCTTT	CASSLGETNTEAFF
14	TRBV6-1	TRBJ1-2	-	many	TGTGCCAGCAGTCAACTACCCTCTAACTATGGCTACACCTTC	CASSQLPSNYGYTF
15	TRBV3-1	TRBJ1-5	-	many	TGTGCCAGCAGAGTGGGGACGGTCGATAATCAGCCCCAGCATTTT	CASRVGTVDNQPQHF
17	TRBV5-6	TRBJ2-7	TRBD1	few	TGTGCCAGCAGCCCGGTCAGCGGGACAGGGAATTCCTACGAGCAGTACTTC	CASSPVSGTGNSYEQYF
14	TRBV5-1	TRBJ1-5	TRBD1	many	TGCGCCAGCAGCTTGGGGGACAGGGCTCAGCCCCAGCATTTT	CASSLGDRAQPQHF
15	TRBV30	TRBJ2-7	TRBD2	-	TGTGCCTGGAGGAGGACGGGGGGGGCGCGGTACGAGCAGTACTTC	CAWRRTGGARYEQYF
17	TRBV6-2/TRBV6-3	TRBJ1-5	TRBD1	few	TGTGCCAGCAGTTACCCCTCGGGCAGGGGGTTCAATCAGCCCCAGCATTTT	CASSYPSGRGFNQPQHF
13	TRBV10-2	TRBJ1-1	-	many	TGCGCCAGCAGTGAGTCTCAGAACACTGAAGCTTTCTTT	CASSESQNTEAFF
13	TRBV6-5	TRBJ1-2	-	-	TGTGCCAGCAGTGTACTTAGGGACTATGGCTACACCTTC	CASSVLRDYGYTF
12	TRBV29-1	TRBJ1-2	-	many	TGCAGCGTTGGGGGGACGTCCTATGGCTACACCTTC	CSVGGTSYGYTF
15	TRBV6-5	TRBJ2-7	-	-	TGTGCCAGCAGTTTGAACCCGACGAGCTACTACGAGCAGTACTTC	CASSLNPTSYYEQYF
15	TRBV24-1	TRBJ2-2	TRBD2	few	TGTGCCACAGGGAGAACGGGGGGAAAGACCGGGGAGCTGTTTTTT	CATGRTGGKTGELFF
18	TRBV7-4	TRBJ1-1	TRBD1	-	TGTGCCAGCAGCTACCGACGGGGGACAGGAGTTCGGAACACTGAAGCTTTCTTT	CASSYRRGTGVRNTEAFF
14	TRBV28	TRBJ2-7	TRBD1	many	TGTGCCAGCAGTTTTACAGGGGACCCCTACGAGCAGTACTTC	CASSFTGDPYEQYF
11	TRBV29-1	TRBJ1-1	-	many	TGCAGTTTACAGATGAACACTGAAGCTTTCTTT	CSLQMNTEAFF
16	TRBV6-1	TRBJ1-3	-	many	TGTGCCAGCAGTGAAGACCCAGGGGCCTCTGGAAACACCATATATTTT	CASSEDPGASGNTIYF
13	TRBV6-1	TRBJ1-2	-	many	TGTGCCAGCAGTGAAGCGTGGCTTTATGGCTACACCTTC	CASSEAWLYGYTF
13	TRBV11-3	TRBJ2-2	-	many	TGTGCCAGCGGGGGACCTCTCACCGGGGAGCTGTTTTTT	CASGGPLTGELFF
15	TRBV28	TRBJ1-1	TRBD1	many	TGTGCCGGGGGGGACAGGATGGACATGAACACTGAAGCTTTCTTT	CAGGDRMDMNTEAFF